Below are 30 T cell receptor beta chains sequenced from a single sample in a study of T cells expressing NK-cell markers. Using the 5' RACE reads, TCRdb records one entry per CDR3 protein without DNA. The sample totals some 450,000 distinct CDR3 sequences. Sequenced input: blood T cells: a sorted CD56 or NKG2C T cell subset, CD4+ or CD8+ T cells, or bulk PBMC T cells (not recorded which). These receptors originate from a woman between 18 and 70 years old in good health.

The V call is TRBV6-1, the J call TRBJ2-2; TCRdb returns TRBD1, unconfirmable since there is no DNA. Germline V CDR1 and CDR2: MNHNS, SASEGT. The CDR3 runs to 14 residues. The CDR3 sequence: CASTKPGGTGELFF.

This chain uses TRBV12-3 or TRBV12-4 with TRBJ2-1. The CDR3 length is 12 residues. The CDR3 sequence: CASSLTRSEQFF.

The CDR3 sequence: CATRLDTEAFF. The V call is TRBV28, the J call TRBJ1-1. CDR1 and CDR2 (germline): MDHEN, SYDVKM. The CDR3 spans 11 residues.

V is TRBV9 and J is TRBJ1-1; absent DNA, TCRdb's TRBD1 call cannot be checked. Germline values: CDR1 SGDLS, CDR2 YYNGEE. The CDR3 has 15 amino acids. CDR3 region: CASSVGQGVQGEAFF. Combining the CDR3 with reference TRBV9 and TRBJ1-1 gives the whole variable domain DSGVTQTPKHLITATGQRVTLRCSPRSGDLSVYWYQQSLDQGLQFLIQYYNGEERAKGNILERFSAQQFPDLHSELNLSSLELGDSALYFCASSVGQGVQGEAFFGQGTRLTVV.

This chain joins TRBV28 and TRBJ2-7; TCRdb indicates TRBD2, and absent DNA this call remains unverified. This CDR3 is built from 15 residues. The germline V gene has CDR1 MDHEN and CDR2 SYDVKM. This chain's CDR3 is CASSPSGTRNYEQYF.

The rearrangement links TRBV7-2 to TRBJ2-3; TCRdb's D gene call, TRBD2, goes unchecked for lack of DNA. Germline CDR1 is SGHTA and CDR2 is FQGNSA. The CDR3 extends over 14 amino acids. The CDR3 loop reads CASSFLAGVDTQYF.

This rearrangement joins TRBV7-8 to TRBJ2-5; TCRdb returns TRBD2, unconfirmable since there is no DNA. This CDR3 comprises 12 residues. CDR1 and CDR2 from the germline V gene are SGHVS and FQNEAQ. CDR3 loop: CASSWEGQTQYF.

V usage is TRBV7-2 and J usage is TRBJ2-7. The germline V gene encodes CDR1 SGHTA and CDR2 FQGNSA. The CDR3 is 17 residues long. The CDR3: CASSLAVGLANSYEQYF.

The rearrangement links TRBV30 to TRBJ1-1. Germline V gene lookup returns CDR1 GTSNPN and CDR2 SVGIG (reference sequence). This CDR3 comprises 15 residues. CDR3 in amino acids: CAWSVDLRDREKAFF.

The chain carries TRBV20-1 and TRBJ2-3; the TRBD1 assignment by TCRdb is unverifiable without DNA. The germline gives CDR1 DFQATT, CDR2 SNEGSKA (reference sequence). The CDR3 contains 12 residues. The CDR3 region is CSAVPEADTQYF.

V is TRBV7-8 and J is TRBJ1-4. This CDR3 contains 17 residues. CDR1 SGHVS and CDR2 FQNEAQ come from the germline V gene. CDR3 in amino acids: CASSLYPEPTTNEKLFF. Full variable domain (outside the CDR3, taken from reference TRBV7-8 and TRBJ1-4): GAGVSQSPRYKVAKRGQDVALRCDPISGHVSLFWYQQALGQGPEFLTYFQNEAQLDKSGLPSDRFFAERPEGSVSTLKIQRTQQEDSAVYLCASSLYPEPTTNEKLFFGSGTQLSVL.

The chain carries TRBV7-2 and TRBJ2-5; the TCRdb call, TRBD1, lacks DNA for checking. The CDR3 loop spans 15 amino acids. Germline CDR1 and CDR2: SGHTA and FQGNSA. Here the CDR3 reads CASSPGGGGKETQYF.

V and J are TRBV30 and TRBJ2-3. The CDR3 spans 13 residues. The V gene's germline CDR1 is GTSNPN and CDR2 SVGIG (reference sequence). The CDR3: CAWSVAPTDTQYF.

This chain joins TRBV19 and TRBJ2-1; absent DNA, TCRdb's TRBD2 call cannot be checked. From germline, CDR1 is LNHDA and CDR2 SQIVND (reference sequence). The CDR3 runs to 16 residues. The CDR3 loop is CASSSLAGGYYNEQFF.

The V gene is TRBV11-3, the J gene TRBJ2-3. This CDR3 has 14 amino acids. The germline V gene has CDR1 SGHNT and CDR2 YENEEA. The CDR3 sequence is CASSLTASTDTQYF.

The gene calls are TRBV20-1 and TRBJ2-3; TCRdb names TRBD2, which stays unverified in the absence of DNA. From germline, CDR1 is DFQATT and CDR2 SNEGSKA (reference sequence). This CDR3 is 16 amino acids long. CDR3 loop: CSARGSSGETTDTQYF.

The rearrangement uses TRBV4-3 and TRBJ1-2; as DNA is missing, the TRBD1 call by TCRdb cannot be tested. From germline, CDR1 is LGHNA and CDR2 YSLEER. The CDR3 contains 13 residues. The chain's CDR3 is CASSHRGGSGYTF.

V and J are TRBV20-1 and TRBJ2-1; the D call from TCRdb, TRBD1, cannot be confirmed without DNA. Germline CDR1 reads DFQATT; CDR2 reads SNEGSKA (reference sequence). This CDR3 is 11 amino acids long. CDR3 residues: CSAPRPFRQFF.

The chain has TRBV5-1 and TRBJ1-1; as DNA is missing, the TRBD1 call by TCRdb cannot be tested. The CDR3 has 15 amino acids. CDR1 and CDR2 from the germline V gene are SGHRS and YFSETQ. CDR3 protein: CASAWTGSGITEAFF.

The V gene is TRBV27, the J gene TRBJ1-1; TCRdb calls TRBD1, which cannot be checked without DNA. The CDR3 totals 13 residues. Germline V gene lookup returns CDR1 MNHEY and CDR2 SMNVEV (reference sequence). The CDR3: CASSLLQGASAFF.

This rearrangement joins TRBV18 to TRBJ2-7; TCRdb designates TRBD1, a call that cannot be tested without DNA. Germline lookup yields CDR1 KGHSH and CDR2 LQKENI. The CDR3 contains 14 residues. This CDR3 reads CASSPGQANYEQYF. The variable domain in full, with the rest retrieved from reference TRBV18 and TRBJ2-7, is NAGVMQNPRHLVRRRGQEARLRCSPMKGHSHVYWYRQLPEEGLKFMVYLQKENIIDESGMPKERFSAEFPKEGPSILRIQQVVRGDSAAYFCASSPGQANYEQYFGPGTRLTVT.

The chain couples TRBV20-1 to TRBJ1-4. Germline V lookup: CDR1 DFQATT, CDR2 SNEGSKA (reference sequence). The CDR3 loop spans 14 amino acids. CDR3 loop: CSAIDSRVLKKLFF.

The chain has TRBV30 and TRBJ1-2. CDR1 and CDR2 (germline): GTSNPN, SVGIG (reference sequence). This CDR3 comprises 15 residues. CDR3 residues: CAWSTSWAGDYGYTF.

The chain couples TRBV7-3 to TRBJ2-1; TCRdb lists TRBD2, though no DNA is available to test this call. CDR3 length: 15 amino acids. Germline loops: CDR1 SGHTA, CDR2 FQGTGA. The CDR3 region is CASSRLAGPSNEQFF.

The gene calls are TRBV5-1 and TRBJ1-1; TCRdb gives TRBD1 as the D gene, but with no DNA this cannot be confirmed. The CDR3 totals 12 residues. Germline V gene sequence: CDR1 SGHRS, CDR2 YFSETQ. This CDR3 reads CASSGDIGGAFF.

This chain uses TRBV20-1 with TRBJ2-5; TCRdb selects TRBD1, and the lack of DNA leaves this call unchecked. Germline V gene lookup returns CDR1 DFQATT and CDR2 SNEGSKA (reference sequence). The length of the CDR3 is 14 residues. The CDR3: CSAPNYVAEETQYF.

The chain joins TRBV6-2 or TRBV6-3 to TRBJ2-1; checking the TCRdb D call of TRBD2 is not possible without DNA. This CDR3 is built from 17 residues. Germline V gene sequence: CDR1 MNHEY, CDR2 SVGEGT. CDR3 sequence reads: CASSYSEDPSSYNEQFF.

This CDR3 reads CASSGTSGSRETQYF. The chain employs TRBV2 and TRBJ2-5; TCRdb lists TRBD2, though no DNA is available to test this call. Looked up from germline, CDR1 is SNHLY and CDR2 is FYNNEI. This CDR3 region has 15 residues.

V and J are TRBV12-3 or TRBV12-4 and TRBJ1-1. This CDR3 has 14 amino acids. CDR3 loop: CASSLEQMNTEAFF.

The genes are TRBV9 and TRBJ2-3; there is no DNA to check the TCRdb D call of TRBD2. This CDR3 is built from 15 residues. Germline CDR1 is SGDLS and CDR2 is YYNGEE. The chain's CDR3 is CASSVGGLGTDTQYF. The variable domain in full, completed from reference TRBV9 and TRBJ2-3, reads DSGVTQTPKHLITATGQRVTLRCSPRSGDLSVYWYQQSLDQGLQFLIQYYNGEERAKGNILERFSAQQFPDLHSELNLSSLELGDSALYFCASSVGGLGTDTQYFGPGTRLTVL.